This T cell receptor beta chain appears in the sequencing data of a study of T cell responses to AZD1222 COVID-19 vaccine. General study points: Clonal diversity was possibly underestimated, and the donors were mostly white British, with more females. Seropositive AZD1222 recipients at baseline numbered only five or six.

In regard to this clone: What it binds is not known.

Assay: immunoSEQ multiplex PCR; the TCRdb copy retains only in-frame clones and omits some. This repertoire shows about 170,000 clones, less than 95% found once; its top ten account for less than 1.6%. The TCR comes from an adult in good health. Sequenced here: peripheral blood, sampled on day 0 of AZD1222 vaccination.

The CDR3 bases are TGTGCCAGCAGCTTAGATGGCAGGGTTAATGAAAAACTGTTTTTT. This encodes CASSLDGRVNEKLFF. This chain uses TRBV7-2 with TRBJ1-4; TRBD1 is a possible D gene (5 bases). Germline V gene lookup returns CDR1 SGHTA and CDR2 FQGNSA. V lost 1 base to trimming and J lost 4 bases, with 10 bases between them. The CDR3 is 15 residues long.